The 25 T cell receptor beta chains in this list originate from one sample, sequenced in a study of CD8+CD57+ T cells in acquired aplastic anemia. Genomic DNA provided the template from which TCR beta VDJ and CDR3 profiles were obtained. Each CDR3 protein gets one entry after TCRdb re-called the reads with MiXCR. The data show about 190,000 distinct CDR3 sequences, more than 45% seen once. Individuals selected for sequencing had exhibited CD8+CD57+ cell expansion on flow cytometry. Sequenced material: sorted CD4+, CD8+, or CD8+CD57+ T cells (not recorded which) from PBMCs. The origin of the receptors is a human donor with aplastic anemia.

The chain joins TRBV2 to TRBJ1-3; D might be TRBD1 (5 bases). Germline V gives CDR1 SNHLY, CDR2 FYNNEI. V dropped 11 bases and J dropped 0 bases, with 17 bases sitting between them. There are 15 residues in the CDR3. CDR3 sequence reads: CASKRDLSSGNTIYF. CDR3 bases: TGTGCCTCCAAAAGGGACCTTAGCTCTGGAAACACCATATATTTT. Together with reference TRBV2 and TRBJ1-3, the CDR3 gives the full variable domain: EPEVTQTPSHQVTQMGQEVILRCVPISNHLYFYWYRQILGQKVEFLVSFYNNEISEKSEIFDDQFSVERPDGSNFTLKIRSTKLEDSAMYFCASKRDLSSGNTIYFGEGSWLTVV.

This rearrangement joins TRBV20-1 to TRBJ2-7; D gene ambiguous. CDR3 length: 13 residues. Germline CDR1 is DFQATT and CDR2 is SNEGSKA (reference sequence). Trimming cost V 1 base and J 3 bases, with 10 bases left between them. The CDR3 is CSARGPAGYEQYF. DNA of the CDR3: TGCAGTGCTAGAGGTCCAGCTGGCTACGAGCAGTACTTC.

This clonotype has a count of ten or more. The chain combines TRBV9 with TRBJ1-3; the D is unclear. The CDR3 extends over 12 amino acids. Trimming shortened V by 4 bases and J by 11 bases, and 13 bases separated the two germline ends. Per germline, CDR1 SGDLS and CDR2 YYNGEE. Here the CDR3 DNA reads TGTGCCAGCAGCCCCCGGGAGGGAGCCATATATTTT. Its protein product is CASSPREGAIYF. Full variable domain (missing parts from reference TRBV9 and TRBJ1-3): DSGVTQTPKHLITATGQRVTLRCSPRSGDLSVYWYQQSLDQGLQFLIQYYNGEERAKGNILERFSAQQFPDLHSELNLSSLELGDSALYFCASSPREGAIYFGEGSWLTVV.

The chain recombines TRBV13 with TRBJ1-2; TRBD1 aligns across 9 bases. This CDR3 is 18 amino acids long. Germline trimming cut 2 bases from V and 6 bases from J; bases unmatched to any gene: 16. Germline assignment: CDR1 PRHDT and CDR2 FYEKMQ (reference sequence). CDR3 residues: CASSLRVPDRGYWHGYTF. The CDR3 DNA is TGTGCCAGCAGCTTAAGGGTCCCGGACAGGGGATATTGGCATGGCTACACCTTC. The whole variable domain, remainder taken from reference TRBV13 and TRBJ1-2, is AAGVIQSPRHLIKEKRETATLKCYPIPRHDTVYWYQQGPGQDPQFLISFYEKMQSDKGSIPDRFSAQQFSDYHSELNMSSLELGDSALYFCASSLRVPDRGYWHGYTFGSGTRLTVV.

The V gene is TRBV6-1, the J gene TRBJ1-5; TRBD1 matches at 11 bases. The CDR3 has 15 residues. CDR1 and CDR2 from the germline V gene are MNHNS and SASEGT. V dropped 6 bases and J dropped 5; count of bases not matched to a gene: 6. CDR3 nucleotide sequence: TGTGCCAGCAGAGGACAGGGGGCAATTCATCAGCCCCAGCATTTT. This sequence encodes CASRGQGAIHQPQHF.

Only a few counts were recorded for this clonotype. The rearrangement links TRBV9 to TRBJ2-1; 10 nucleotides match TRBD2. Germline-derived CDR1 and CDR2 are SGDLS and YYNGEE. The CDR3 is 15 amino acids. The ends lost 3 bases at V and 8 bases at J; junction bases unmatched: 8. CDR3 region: CASSARSGGAHEQFF. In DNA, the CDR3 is TGTGCCAGCAGCGCCAGGAGCGGGGGGGCACATGAGCAGTTCTTC.

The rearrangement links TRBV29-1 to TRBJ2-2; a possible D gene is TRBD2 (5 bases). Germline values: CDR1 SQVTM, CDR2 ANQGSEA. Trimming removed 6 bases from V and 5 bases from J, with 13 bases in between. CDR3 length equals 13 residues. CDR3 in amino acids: CSVAGRGTGELFF. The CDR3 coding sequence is TGCAGCGTCGCCGGCAGAGGGACCGGGGAGCTGTTTTTT.

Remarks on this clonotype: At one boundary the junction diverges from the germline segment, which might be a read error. In DNA, the CDR3 is TGTGCCAGCAGCCCACTAGCGGGAGGTTTTCAGGAGCAGTTCTTC. Translated, it gives CASSPLAGGFQEQFF. The chain joins TRBV10-2 to TRBJ2-1; TRBD2 matches at 12 bases. This CDR3 is built from 15 residues. Germline V gene sequence: CDR1 WSHSY, CDR2 SAAADI.

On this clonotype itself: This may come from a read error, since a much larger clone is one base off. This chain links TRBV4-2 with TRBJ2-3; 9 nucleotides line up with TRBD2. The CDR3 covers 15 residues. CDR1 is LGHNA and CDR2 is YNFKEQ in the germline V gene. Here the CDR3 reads CASSRTSESTDAQYF. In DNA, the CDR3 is TGTGCCAGCAGCCGGACTAGCGAGAGCACAGATGCGCAGTATTTT.

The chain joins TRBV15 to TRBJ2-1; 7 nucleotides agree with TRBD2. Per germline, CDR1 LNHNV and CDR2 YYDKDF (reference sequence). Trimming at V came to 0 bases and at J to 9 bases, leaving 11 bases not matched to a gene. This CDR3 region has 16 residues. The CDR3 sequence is CATSRDGSGVSFEQFF. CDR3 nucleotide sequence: TGTGCCACCAGCAGAGATGGGAGCGGGGTGTCTTTTGAGCAGTTCTTC.

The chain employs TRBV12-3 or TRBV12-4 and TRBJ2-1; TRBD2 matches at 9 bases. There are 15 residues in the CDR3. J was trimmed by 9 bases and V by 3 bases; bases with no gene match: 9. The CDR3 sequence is CASSLASGVVSEQFF. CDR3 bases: TGTGCCAGCAGTTTGGCTAGCGGGGTGGTCAGTGAGCAGTTCTTC.

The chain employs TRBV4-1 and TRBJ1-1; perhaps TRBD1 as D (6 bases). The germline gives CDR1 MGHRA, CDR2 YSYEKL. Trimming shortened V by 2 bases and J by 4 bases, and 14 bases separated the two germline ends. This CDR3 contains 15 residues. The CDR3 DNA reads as TGCGCCAGCAGCCAATTGGGGGCATGGAGCACTGAAGCTTTCTTT. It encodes CASSQLGAWSTEAFF.

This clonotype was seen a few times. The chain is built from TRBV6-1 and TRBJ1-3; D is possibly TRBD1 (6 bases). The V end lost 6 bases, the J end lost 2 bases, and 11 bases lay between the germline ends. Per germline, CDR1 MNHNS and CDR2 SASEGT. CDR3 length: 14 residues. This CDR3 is CASSRDNPGNTIYF. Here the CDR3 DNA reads TGTGCCAGCAGCCGGGACAACCCTGGAAACACCATATATTTT.

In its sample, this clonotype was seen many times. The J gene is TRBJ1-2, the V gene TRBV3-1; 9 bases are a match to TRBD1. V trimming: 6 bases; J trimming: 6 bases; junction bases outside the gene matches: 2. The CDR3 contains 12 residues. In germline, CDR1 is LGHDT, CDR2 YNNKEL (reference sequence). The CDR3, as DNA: TGTGCCAGCAGACAGGGGGCGGATGGCTACACCTTC. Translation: CASRQGADGYTF. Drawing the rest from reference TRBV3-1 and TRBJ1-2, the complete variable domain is DTAVSQTPKYLVTQMGNDKSIKCEQNLGHDTMYWYKQDSKKFLKIMFSYNNKELIINETVPNRFSPKSPDKAHLNLHINSLELGDSAVYFCASRQGADGYTFGSGTRLTVV.

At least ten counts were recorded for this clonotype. The DNA for the CDR3 is TGCGCCAGCAGCTTCACAAGCTCCTACGAGCAGTACTTC. Translating gives CASSFTSSYEQYF. The chain joins TRBV5-1 to TRBJ2-7; D remains unclear. The CDR3 extends over 13 amino acids. Germline V CDR1 and CDR2: SGHRS, YFSETQ. Trimming took off 2 bases at V and 0 bases at J, with 6 bases between the two ends.

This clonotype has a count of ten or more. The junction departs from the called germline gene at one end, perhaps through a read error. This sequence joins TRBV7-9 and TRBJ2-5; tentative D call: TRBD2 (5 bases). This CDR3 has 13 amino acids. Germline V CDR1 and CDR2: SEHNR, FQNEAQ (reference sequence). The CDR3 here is CASTLSGLETQYF. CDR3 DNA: TGTGCCAGCACCTTAAGCGGCTTGGAGACCCAGTACTTC.

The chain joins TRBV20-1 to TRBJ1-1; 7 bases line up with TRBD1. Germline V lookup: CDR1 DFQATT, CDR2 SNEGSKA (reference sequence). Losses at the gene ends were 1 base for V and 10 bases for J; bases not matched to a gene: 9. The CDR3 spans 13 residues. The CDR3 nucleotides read TGCAGTGCTAGAGGGACAGGTACCCGGGGAGCTTTCTTT. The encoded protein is CSARGTGTRGAFF.

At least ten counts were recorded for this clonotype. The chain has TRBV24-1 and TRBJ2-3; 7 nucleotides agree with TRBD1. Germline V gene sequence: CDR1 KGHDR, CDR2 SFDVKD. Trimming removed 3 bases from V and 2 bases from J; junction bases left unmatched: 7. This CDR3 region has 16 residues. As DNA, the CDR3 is TGTGCCACCAGTGATGCCGCAGGGGGACCCACAGATACGCAGTATTTT. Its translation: CATSDAAGGPTDTQYF.

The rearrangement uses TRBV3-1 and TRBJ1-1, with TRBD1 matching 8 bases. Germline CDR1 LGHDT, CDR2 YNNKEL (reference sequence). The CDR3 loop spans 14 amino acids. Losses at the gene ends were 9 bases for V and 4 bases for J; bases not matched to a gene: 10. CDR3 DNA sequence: TGTGCCAGTCGGACAGGGCGGGTCGGCACTGAAGCTTTCTTT. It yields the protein CASRTGRVGTEAFF.

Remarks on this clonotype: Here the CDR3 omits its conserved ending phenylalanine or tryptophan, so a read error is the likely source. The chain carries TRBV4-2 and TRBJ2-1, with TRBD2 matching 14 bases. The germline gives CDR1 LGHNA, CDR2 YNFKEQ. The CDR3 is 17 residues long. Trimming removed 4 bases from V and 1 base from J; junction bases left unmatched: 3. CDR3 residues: CASSPGLAGVSYNEQFV. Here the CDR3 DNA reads TGTGCCAGCAGCCCGGGACTAGCGGGAGTGTCCTACAATGAGCAGTTCGTC.

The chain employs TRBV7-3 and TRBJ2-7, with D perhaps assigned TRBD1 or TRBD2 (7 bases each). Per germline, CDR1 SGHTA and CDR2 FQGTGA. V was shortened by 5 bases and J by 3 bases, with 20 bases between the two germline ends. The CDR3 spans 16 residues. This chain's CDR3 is CASSPRGGTTYYEQYF. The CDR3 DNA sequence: TGTGCCAGCAGCCCCAGGGGGGGGACTACCTACTACGAGCAGTACTTC.

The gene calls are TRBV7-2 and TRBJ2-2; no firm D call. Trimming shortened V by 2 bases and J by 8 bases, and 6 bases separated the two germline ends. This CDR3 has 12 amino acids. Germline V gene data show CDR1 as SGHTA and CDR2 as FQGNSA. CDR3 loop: CASSLRQGELFF. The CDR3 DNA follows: TGTGCCAGCAGCTTAAGGCAAGGGGAGCTGTTTTTT. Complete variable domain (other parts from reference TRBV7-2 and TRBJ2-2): GAGVSQSPSNKVTEKGKDVELRCDPISGHTALYWYRQSLGQGLEFLIYFQGNSAPDKSGLPSDRFSAERTGGSVSTLTIQRTQQEDSAVYLCASSLRQGELFFGEGSRLTVL.

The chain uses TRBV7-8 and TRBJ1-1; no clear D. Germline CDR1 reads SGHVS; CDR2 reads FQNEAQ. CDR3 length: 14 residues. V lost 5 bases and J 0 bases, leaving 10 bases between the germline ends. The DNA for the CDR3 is TGTGCCAGCAGCGCCCGAAACATGAACACTGAAGCTTTCTTT. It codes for CASSARNMNTEAFF.

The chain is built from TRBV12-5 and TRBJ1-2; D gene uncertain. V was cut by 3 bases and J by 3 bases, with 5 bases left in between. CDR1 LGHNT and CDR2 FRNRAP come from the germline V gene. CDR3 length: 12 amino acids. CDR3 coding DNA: TGTGCTAGTGGTTTCACAGACTATGGCTACACCTTC. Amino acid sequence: CASGFTDYGYTF. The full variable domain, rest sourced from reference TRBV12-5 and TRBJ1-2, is DARVTQTPRHKVTEMGQEVTMRCQPILGHNTVFWYRQTMMQGLELLAYFRNRAPLDDSGMPKDRFSAEMPDATLATLKIQPSEPRDSAVYFCASGFTDYGYTFGSGTRLTVV.

For the CDR3, the DNA is TGTGCCAGCAGCTGGGCGACACGGGGCACCGAAGCTTTCTTT. Translating gives CASSWATRGTEAFF. The rearrangement links TRBV9 to TRBJ1-1; possibly TRBD1 for D (5 bases). Germline CDR1 reads SGDLS; CDR2 reads YYNGEE. The length of the CDR3 is 14 residues. Deletions cut 4 bases from V and 8 bases from J, with 18 bases between.